One and the same sample provided the 11 T cell receptor beta chains below, sequenced in a study of T cell repertoires in ileal Crohn's disease. Sequenced by immunoSEQ multiplex PCR; TCRdb stores in-frame clones only, minus some. The table lists fewer than 6,000 clones, around 83% of them singletons. Sample: ileal tissue. The origin of the receptors is an adult with Crohn's disease.

A note on this clone: The sample holds other DNA sequences that translate to the same CDR3. V and J are TRBV15 and TRBJ1-1, with TRBD1 matching 9 bases. With V trimmed by 3 bases and J by 2 bases, 4 bases remained unmatched. The CDR3 sequence is 15 residues long. Per germline, CDR1 LNHNV and CDR2 YYDKDF (reference sequence). CDR3 region: CATSRDRGLNTEAFF. In nucleotides, the CDR3 is TGTGCCACCAGCAGGGACAGGGGCCTTAACACTGAAGCTTTCTTT.

J is TRBJ2-7 and V is TRBV5-4, with 8 bases aligning to TRBD2. In germline, CDR1 is SGHNT, CDR2 YYREEE (reference sequence). V lost 3 bases to trimming and J lost 5 bases; unmatched junction nucleotides: 16. The CDR3 covers 17 residues. CDR3 protein: CASSSPGPGGPPNEQYF. CDR3 bases: TGTGCCAGCAGCTCTCCCGGACCGGGAGGGCCCCCAAACGAGCAGTACTTC.

The chain combines TRBV5-1 with TRBJ2-1; 9 nucleotides line up with TRBD2. J lost 0 bases, V lost 4 bases, and 8 bases had no gene match. This CDR3 has 17 amino acids. Germline V gene lookup returns CDR1 SGHRS and CDR2 YFSETQ. The chain's CDR3 is CASSPLTSGSSYNEQFF. The CDR3 bases are TGCGCCAGCAGCCCCCTGACTAGCGGTAGCTCCTACAATGAGCAGTTCTTC.

The chain combines TRBV29-1 with TRBJ2-7; D remains ambiguous. V was pared by 3 bases and J by 2 bases, with 8 bases between. The CDR3 length is 12 residues. Germline lookup yields CDR1 SQVTM and CDR2 ANQGSEA. CDR3 region: CSVEDGTYEQYF. For the CDR3, the DNA is TGCAGCGTTGAGGACGGAACCTACGAGCAGTACTTC.

This chain connects TRBV7-9 to TRBJ2-7; D may be TRBD1 (6 bases). The V gene lost 5 bases and the J gene lost 10 bases, with 18 bases spanning the gap. The CDR3 has 13 amino acids. CDR1 is SEHNR and CDR2 is FQNEAQ in the germline V gene (reference sequence). CDR3 sequence: CASSPGARQDQYF. As DNA, the CDR3 is TGTGCCAGCAGCCCAGGGGCCCGACAGGATCAGTACTTC. The entire variable domain, with the rest obtained from reference TRBV7-9 and TRBJ2-7, is as follows: DTGVSQNPRHKITKRGQNVTFRCDPISEHNRLYWYRQTLGQGPEFLTYFQNEAQLEKSRLLSDRFSAERPKGSFSTLEIQRTEQGDSAMYLCASSPGARQDQYFGPGTRLTVT.

A remark on this clone: Distinct nucleotide sequences in the sample also encode this CDR3. The chain links TRBV5-1 to TRBJ2-7, with no clear D. The CDR3 length is 12 residues. The germline CDR1 and CDR2 sequences are SGHRS and YFSETQ. Trimming cost V 1 base and J 4 bases, with 6 bases left between them. The CDR3 region has the DNA TGCGCCAGCAGCTTGTTAGGGTACGAGCAGTACTTC. It specifies CASSLLGYEQYF.

The V gene is TRBV5-1, the J gene TRBJ2-2, with 9 positions matching TRBD2. Per the germline V gene, CDR1 is SGHRS and CDR2 is YFSETQ. V was clipped by 5 bases and J by 7 bases; unmatched bases: 12. The CDR3 sequence is 16 residues long. Here the CDR3 reads CASRKLAGGTDGELFF. CDR3 nucleotides: TGCGCCAGCAGAAAATTGGCGGGAGGGACCGACGGGGAGCTGTTTTTT.

The chain has TRBV6-1 and TRBJ2-7; D possibly corresponds to TRBD1 (6 bases). Trimming stripped 5 bases from V and 4 bases from J, with 15 bases between. This CDR3 spans 14 amino acids. CDR1 MNHNS and CDR2 SASEGT come from the germline V gene. Written as DNA, the CDR3 is TGTGCCAGCAGTAGCCAGGGGCAAGGATACGAGCAGTACTTC. This codes for CASSSQGQGYEQYF.

This clone was observed a single time. This chain uses TRBV2 with TRBJ1-1, with 10 positions matching TRBD1. V shed 3 bases and J 5 bases; nucleotides not matched to a gene: 6. In germline, CDR1 is SNHLY, CDR2 FYNNEI. The CDR3 runs to 15 residues. This CDR3 is CASSDRGQGLTEAFF. The CDR3 DNA follows: TGTGCCAGCAGTGATCGGGGACAGGGGTTGACTGAAGCTTTCTTT.

About this clone: Different DNA sequences within this sample yield the same CDR3. The chain has TRBV11-2 and TRBJ1-2; TRBD1 agrees at 9 bases. The germline V gene encodes CDR1 SGHAT and CDR2 FQNNGV. The CDR3 is made up of 15 amino acids. The V and J ends lost 2 bases and 3 bases, in that order; junction bases with no gene match: 4. CDR3 nucleotides: TGTGCCAGCAGCTTAAGGACAGGGGCTCACTATGGCTACACCTTC. Amino acids: CASSLRTGAHYGYTF.

In DNA form, the CDR3 reads TGTGCCAGCAGCCCCGGGGCGGCGGGAGTCACCGGGGAGCTGTTTTTT. It encodes CASSPGAAGVTGELFF. The genes are TRBV13 and TRBJ2-2; the match to TRBD2 covers 7 bases. The CDR3 loop spans 16 amino acids. Germline loops: CDR1 PRHDT, CDR2 FYEKMQ (reference sequence). Trimming cost V 5 bases and J 4 bases; bases outside gene matches: 10.